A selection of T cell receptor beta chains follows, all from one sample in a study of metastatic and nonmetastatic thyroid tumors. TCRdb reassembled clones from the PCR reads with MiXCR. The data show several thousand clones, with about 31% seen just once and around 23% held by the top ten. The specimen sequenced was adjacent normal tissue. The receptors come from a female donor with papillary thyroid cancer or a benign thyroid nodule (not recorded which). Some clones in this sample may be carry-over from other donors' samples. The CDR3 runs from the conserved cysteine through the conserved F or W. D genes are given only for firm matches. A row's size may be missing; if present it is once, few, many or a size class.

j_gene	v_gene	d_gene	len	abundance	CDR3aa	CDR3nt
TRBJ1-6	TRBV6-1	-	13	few	CASRIHRAAPLHF	TGTGCCAGCAGGATTCACAGGGCAGCACCCCTCCACTTT
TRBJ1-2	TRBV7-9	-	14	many	CASSSSGANYGYTF	TGTGCCAGCAGCTCAAGCGGGGCTAACTATGGCTACACCTTC
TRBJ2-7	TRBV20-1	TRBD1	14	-	CSARREGALYEQYF	TGCAGTGCTAGACGTGAGGGGGCGCTTTACGAGCAGTACTTC
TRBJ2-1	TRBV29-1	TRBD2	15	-	CSVGLLAASYNEQFF	TGCAGCGTCGGTTTACTAGCGGCCTCCTACAATGAGCAGTTCTTC
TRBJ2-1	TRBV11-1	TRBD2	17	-	CASSLLAGGGSYNEQFF	TGTGCCAGCAGCTTACTAGCGGGAGGGGGGTCCTACAATGAGCAGTTCTTC
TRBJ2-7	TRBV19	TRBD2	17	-	CASSPSWGGKLLYEQYF	TGTGCCAGCTCCCCTTCCTGGGGGGGAAAGCTCCTCTACGAGCAGTACTTC
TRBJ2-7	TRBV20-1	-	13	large	CSAYSGLSYEQYF	TGCAGTGCTTACTCGGGGCTTTCCTACGAGCAGTACTTC
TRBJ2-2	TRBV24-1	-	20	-	CATSDPSVAGYIPNTGELFF	TGTGCCACCAGTGATCCATCAGTCGCGGGCTATATACCGAACACCGGGGAGCTGTTTTTT
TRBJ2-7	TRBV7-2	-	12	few	CASSLSMSEQYF	TGTGCCAGCAGCTTAAGTATGAGCGAGCAGTACTTC
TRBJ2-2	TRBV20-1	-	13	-	CGAIRPPSSELFF	TGCGGTGCTATAAGACCTCCTTCTAGTGAGCTGTTTTTT
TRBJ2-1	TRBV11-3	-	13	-	CASSAGPSYEQSF	TGTGCCAGCAGCGCGGGGCCCTCCTATGAGCAGTCCTTC
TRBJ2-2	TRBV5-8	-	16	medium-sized	CASSLIIWEHTGELFF	TGTGCCAGCAGCTTGATTATCTGGGAGCACACCGGGGAGCTGTTTTTT
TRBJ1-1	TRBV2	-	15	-	CARSEARVENNEAFF	TGTGCCAGAAGTGAAGCAAGGGTTGAGAACAATGAAGCTTTCTTT
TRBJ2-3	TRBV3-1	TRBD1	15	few	CASSLRQGSTDTQYF	TGTGCCAGCAGCCTGAGACAGGGCAGCACAGATACGCAGTATTTT
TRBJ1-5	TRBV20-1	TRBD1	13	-	CRATGQDNQPRHF	TGCCGTGCTACCGGACAGGACAATCAGCCCCGGCATTTT
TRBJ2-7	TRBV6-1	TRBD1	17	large	CASRQAGQGFGLYEQYF	TGTGCCAGCAGGCAAGCCGGACAGGGGTTTGGATTATACGAGCAGTACTTC
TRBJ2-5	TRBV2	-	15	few	CASSERSLAGKTQYF	TGTGCCAGCAGTGAAAGGTCGCTAGCTGGGAAGACCCAGTACTTC
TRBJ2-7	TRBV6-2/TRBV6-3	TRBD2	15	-	CASSSSSGRRYEQYF	TGTGCCAGCAGCAGCTCTAGCGGGAGGCGGTACGAGCAGTACTTC
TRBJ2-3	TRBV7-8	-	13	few	CASSSLGTDTQYF	TGTGCCAGCAGCTCACTAGGCACAGATACGCAGTATTTT
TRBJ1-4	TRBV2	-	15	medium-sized	CASSDGQTTNEKLFF	TGTGCCAGCAGTGACGGGCAAACAACTAATGAAAAACTGTTTTTT